The 3 T cell receptor beta chains below were found in one sample sequenced in a study of response to subunit inactivated influenza vaccine. MiXCR was run by TCRdb on the RT-PCR reads, yielding one entry per CDR3 protein. This sample carries fewer than 350,000 distinct CDR3 sequences, about a fifth of them seen once, and the ten largest clones take about 9.4%. The specimen was PBMCs from blood, collected less than 22 months after vaccination. The origin of the receptors is a man aged 50 to 75 who received an inactivated influenza vaccine.

This chain links TRBV27 with TRBJ2-4, with D possibly matching TRBD2 (6 bases). The germline V and J ends were trimmed by 4 bases and 6 bases, with 10 bases remaining between them. There are 13 residues in the CDR3. The germline gives CDR1 MNHEY, CDR2 SMNVEV (reference sequence). The CDR3 loop is CASSYPGANIQYF. CDR3 coding DNA: TGTGCCAGCAGTTACCCGGGAGCAAACATTCAGTACTTC.

The table lists this clonotype with a few counts. The genes are TRBV20-1 and TRBJ1-2; D possibly corresponds to TRBD1 (5 bases). The V end lost 8 bases, the J end lost 0 bases, and 13 bases lay between the germline ends. The CDR3 totals 13 residues. From germline, CDR1 is DFQATT and CDR2 SNEGSKA (reference sequence). The CDR3, as DNA: TGCAGTCCCAGGGTTAGGGCTAACTATGGCTACACCTTC. As protein: CSPRVRANYGYTF.

This clonotype was seen only a few times. The chain has TRBV12-3 or TRBV12-4 and TRBJ2-3; no clear D gene. The CDR3 length is 13 residues. Trimming shortened V by 2 bases and J by 0 bases, and 3 bases separated the two germline ends. CDR3 region: CASSLWSTDTQYF. CDR3 in DNA: TGTGCCAGCAGTTTATGGAGCACAGATACGCAGTATTTT.